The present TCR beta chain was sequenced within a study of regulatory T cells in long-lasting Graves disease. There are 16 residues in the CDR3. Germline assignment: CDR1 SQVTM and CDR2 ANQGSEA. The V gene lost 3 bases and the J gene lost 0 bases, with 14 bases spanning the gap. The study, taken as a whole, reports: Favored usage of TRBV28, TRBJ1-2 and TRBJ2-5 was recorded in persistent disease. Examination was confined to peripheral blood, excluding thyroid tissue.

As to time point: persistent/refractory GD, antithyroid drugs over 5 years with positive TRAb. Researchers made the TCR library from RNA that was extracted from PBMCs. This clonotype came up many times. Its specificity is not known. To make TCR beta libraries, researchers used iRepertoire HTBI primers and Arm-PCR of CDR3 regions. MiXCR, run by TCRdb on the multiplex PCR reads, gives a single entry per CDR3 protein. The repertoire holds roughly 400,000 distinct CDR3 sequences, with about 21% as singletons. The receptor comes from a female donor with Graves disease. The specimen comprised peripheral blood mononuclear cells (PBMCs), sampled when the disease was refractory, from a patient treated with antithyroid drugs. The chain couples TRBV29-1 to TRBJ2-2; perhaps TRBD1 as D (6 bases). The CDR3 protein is CSVDAGVLANTGELFF. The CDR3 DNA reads TGCAGCGTTGACGCAGGGGTGCTCGCGAACACCGGGGAGCTGTTTTTT.